This T cell receptor beta chain appears in the sequencing data of a study of blood T cell repertoires in COVID-19. The wider study: Samples came from the United States, Italy and Spain, spanning acute and convalescent COVID-19. In each case, the material was cDNA or gDNA derived from T cells, B-cell-depleted T cells, or PBMCs.

Authors' processing steps: Reference gene primers were amplified, and this amplification served to estimate nucleated cell counts. Sequencing used immunoSEQ multiplex PCR; TCRdb keeps in-frame clones, though not all of them. V and J calls and clone size are copied from that table; D and trimming were computed from the DNA. This sample yields around 170,000 clones, of which 88% are seen a single time; 4% belongs to the top ten. Germline assignment: CDR1 SGHNT and CDR2 YENEEA. V dropped 5 bases and J dropped 11; count of bases not matched to a gene: 9. This CDR3 contains 14 residues. The source is a woman aged 25 to 39 with acute or convalescent COVID-19. Sequencing was done on a sample of peripheral blood. This chain links TRBV11-3 with TRBJ1-6; 7 nucleotides match TRBD1. The CDR3 region has the DNA TGTGCCAGCAGCACAAACAGGGGTTGGACACCCCTCCACTTT. This codes for CASSTNRGWTPLHF.